These T cell receptor beta chains were read from a single sample in a study of blood T cell repertoires in COVID-19. TCRdb's table, derived via immunoSEQ multiplex PCR, lists solely in-frame clones and lacks some. The table lists roughly 320,000 clones, 80% to 90% of them singletons, with over 5.5% in the top ten. The source material was peripheral blood. Receptor source: a woman aged 45 to 65 with COVID-19, enrolled during active disease. Both conserved end residues are part of each CDR3. The order of the fields is V gene, D gene, J gene, clone size, CDR3 protein, CDR3 DNA. D genes are given only for firm matches. The size entry is marked missing in some rows and otherwise reads once, few, many or a size class.

v_call: TRBV13
d_call: .
j_call: TRBJ2-7
clone_size: .
cdr3_aa: CASSFKGNYEQYF
cdr3_nt: TGTGCCAGCAGCTTTAAGGGGAACTACGAGCAGTACTTC

v_call: TRBV7-3
d_call: TRBD2
j_call: TRBJ2-1
clone_size: .
cdr3_aa: CASSHGGSSYNEQFF
cdr3_nt: TGTGCCAGCAGCCACGGGGGGAGCTCCTACAATGAGCAGTTCTTC

v_call: TRBV2
d_call: .
j_call: TRBJ1-5
clone_size: .
cdr3_aa: CASSGTVSNQPQHF
cdr3_nt: TGTGCCAGCAGTGGGACAGTCTCCAATCAGCCCCAGCATTTT

v_call: TRBV5-6
d_call: .
j_call: TRBJ2-7
clone_size: .
cdr3_aa: CASSPLYSSANPYEQYF
cdr3_nt: TGTGCCAGCAGCCCACTCTATTCGAGCGCTAACCCCTACGAGCAGTACTTC

v_call: TRBV28
d_call: TRBD1
j_call: TRBJ1-5
clone_size: few
cdr3_aa: CASSLQGSLANQPQHF
cdr3_nt: TGTGCCAGCAGTCTACAGGGGAGTCTAGCCAATCAGCCCCAGCATTTT

v_call: TRBV29-1
d_call: .
j_call: TRBJ2-1
clone_size: .
cdr3_aa: CSVEGVPGANDEQFF
cdr3_nt: TGCAGCGTTGAAGGTGTACCAGGGGCAAATGATGAGCAGTTCTTC

v_call: TRBV13
d_call: TRBD1
j_call: TRBJ1-5
clone_size: .
cdr3_aa: CASSRSRDRGYSGQPQHF
cdr3_nt: TGTGCCAGCAGCCGAAGCCGGGACAGGGGGTATTCGGGTCAGCCCCAGCATTTT

v_call: TRBV5-1
d_call: .
j_call: TRBJ2-7
clone_size: .
cdr3_aa: CASSQAEEQYF
cdr3_nt: TGCGCCAGCAGCCAAGCCGAGGAGCAGTACTTC

v_call: TRBV19
d_call: TRBD1
j_call: TRBJ1-1
clone_size: .
cdr3_aa: CASRLGQGTEAFF
cdr3_nt: TGTGCCAGTAGGCTGGGACAGGGGACTGAAGCTTTCTTT

v_call: TRBV27
d_call: TRBD1
j_call: TRBJ1-2
clone_size: .
cdr3_aa: CASSSTGSGGYTF
cdr3_nt: TGTGCCAGCAGTTCGACAGGGTCGGGGGGCTACACCTTC

v_call: TRBV30
d_call: TRBD1
j_call: TRBJ2-1
clone_size: .
cdr3_aa: CAWSRQGAYNEQFF
cdr3_nt: TGTGCCTGGAGTAGGCAGGGGGCTTACAATGAGCAGTTCTTC

v_call: TRBV6-1
d_call: TRBD1
j_call: TRBJ2-7
clone_size: .
cdr3_aa: CASSEWTGRSYEQYF
cdr3_nt: TGTGCCAGCAGTGAATGGACAGGCCGCTCCTACGAGCAGTACTTC

v_call: TRBV10-3
d_call: TRBD2
j_call: TRBJ2-3
clone_size: .
cdr3_aa: CAIRTPTSGSGDTQYF
cdr3_nt: TGTGCCATCAGAACCCCGACTAGCGGGAGCGGAGATACGCAGTATTTT

v_call: TRBV11-2
d_call: .
j_call: TRBJ2-3
clone_size: .
cdr3_aa: CASSPGTRGDTQYF
cdr3_nt: TGTGCCAGCAGCCCTGGGACTCGGGGAGATACGCAGTATTTT

v_call: TRBV7-8
d_call: TRBD1
j_call: TRBJ1-2
clone_size: .
cdr3_aa: CASSGTGGTIYTF
cdr3_nt: TGTGCCAGCAGCGGGACAGGGGGTACAATTTACACCTTC

v_call: TRBV27
d_call: .
j_call: TRBJ1-5
clone_size: .
cdr3_aa: CASSSTRSGASNQPQHF
cdr3_nt: TGTGCCAGCAGTTCTACTCGTAGCGGTGCAAGCAATCAGCCCCAGCATTTT

v_call: TRBV5-1
d_call: TRBD1
j_call: TRBJ1-6
clone_size: .
cdr3_aa: CASSLSGTGVGSPLHF
cdr3_nt: TGCGCCAGCAGCCTGTCCGGGACAGGGGTTGGTTCACCCCTCCACTTT

v_call: TRBV11-3
d_call: .
j_call: TRBJ1-4
clone_size: .
cdr3_aa: CASSPRSVRATNEKLFF
cdr3_nt: TGTGCCAGCAGCCCTAGATCAGTGAGAGCAACTAATGAAAAACTGTTTTTT

v_call: TRBV5-1
d_call: .
j_call: TRBJ1-2
clone_size: .
cdr3_aa: CASTTPGFYGYTF
cdr3_nt: TGCGCCAGCACCACACCAGGGTTCTATGGCTACACCTTC

v_call: TRBV7-9
d_call: .
j_call: TRBJ1-5
clone_size: .
cdr3_aa: CASSRGNQPQHF
cdr3_nt: TGTGCCAGCAGCAGAGGCAATCAGCCCCAGCATTTT

v_call: TRBV3-1/TRBV3-2
d_call: TRBD2
j_call: TRBJ2-7
clone_size: .
cdr3_aa: CASSLILAGAYEQYF
cdr3_nt: TGTGCCAGCAGCCTTATACTAGCGGGCGCCTACGAGCAGTACTTC

v_call: TRBV27
d_call: .
j_call: TRBJ1-1
clone_size: .
cdr3_aa: CASSSSGGPAFF
cdr3_nt: .

v_call: TRBV3-1/TRBV3-2
d_call: .
j_call: TRBJ1-5
clone_size: .
cdr3_aa: CASSHRGPERNQPQHF
cdr3_nt: TGTGCCAGCAGCCATAGAGGGCCCGAGAGAAATCAGCCCCAGCATTTT

v_call: TRBV5-4
d_call: TRBD1
j_call: TRBJ1-1
clone_size: .
cdr3_aa: CASSNTGGTEAFF
cdr3_nt: TGTGCCAGCAGCAACACAGGGGGCACTGAAGCTTTCTTT

v_call: TRBV5-4
d_call: .
j_call: TRBJ2-7
clone_size: .
cdr3_aa: CASSPTRSSYEQYF
cdr3_nt: TGTGCCAGCAGCCCTACCCGGTCCTCCTACGAGCAGTACTTC

v_call: TRBV30
d_call: .
j_call: TRBJ1-5
clone_size: .
cdr3_aa: CAWSVGAGDNQPQHF
cdr3_nt: TGTGCCTGGAGTGTAGGGGCAGGGGACAATCAGCCCCAGCATTTT